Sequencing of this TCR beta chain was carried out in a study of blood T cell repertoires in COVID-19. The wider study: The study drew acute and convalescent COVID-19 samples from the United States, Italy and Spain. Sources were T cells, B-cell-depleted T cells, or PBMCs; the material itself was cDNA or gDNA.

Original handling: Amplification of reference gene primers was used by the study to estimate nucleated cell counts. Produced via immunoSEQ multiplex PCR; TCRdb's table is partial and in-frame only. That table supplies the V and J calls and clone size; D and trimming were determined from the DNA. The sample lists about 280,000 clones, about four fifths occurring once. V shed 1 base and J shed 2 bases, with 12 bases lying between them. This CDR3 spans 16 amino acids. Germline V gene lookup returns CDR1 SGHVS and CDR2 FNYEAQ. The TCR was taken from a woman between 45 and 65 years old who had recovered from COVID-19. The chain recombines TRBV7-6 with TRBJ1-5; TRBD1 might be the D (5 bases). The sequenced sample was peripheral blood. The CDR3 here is CASSLDGGIGNQPQHF. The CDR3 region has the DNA TGTGCCAGCAGCTTAGATGGGGGGATTGGCAATCAGCCCCAGCATTTT.